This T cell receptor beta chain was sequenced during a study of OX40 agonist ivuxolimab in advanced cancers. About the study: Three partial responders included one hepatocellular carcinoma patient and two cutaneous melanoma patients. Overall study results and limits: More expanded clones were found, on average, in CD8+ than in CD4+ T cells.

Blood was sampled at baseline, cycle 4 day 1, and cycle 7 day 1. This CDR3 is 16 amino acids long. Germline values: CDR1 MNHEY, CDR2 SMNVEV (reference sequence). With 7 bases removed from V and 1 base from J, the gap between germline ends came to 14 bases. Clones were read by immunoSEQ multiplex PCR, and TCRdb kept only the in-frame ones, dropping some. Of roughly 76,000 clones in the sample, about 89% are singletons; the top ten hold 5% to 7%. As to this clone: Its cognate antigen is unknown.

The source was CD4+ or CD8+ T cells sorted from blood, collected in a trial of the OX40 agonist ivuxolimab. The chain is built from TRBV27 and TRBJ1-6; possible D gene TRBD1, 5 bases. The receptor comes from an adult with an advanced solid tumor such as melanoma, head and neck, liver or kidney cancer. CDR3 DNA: TGTGCCAGCAAACCAGGGTTCCCATCCTATAATTCACCCCTCCACTTT. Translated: CASKPGFPSYNSPLHF.